This passage covers 28 T cell receptor beta chains from one sample sequenced in a study of shared clonotypes between healthy human individuals. Data came from immunoSEQ multiplex PCR; TCRdb stores just in-frame clones and leaves some out. The sample includes more than 400,000 clones, roughly 80% of them seen just once. The sequenced sample consisted of PBMCs. The receptors were sampled from a woman aged 40 to 50 in good health. Some clones in this sample may be carry-over from other donors' samples.

This chain connects TRBV28 to TRBJ1-3, with D possibly TRBD1 on 5 matching bases. The CDR3 sequence is 15 residues long. The V gene's germline CDR1 is MDHEN and CDR2 SYDVKM. The V gene lost 5 bases and the J gene lost 1 base, with 12 bases spanning the gap. The CDR3 DNA reads as TGTGCCAGCAGTCTGGTGACAGTTTCTGGAAACACCATATATTTT. Its protein is CASSLVTVSGNTIYF.

The rearrangement joins TRBV15 to TRBJ2-3, with D unresolved. Per the germline V gene, CDR1 is LNHNV and CDR2 is YYDKDF (reference sequence). The CDR3 consists of 15 residues. V gave up 1 base and J gave up 2 bases, with 10 bases separating them. The CDR3 DNA reads as TGTGCCACCAGCAGAGTAGGGAATCCCACAGATACGCAGTATTTT. As protein: CATSRVGNPTDTQYF.

V gene TRBV10-3 combines with J gene TRBJ1-1; D call uncertain. V dropped 4 bases and J dropped 3 bases, with 9 bases sitting between them. The CDR3 is made up of 13 amino acids. Looked up from germline, CDR1 is ENHRY and CDR2 is SYGVKD. In nucleotides, the CDR3 is TGTGCCATCAGTGCAGGATCTCACACTGAAGCTTTCTTT. Translation gives CAISAGSHTEAFF.

This clone was recorded only once. With only one base between it and a far larger clone, this is likely a read error. Other nucleotide sequences from this sample produce the same CDR3. The J gene is TRBJ2-5, the V gene TRBV11-2, with D tentatively TRBD2 (5 bases). Trimming stripped 2 bases from V and 5 bases from J, with 15 bases between. Germline CDR1 and CDR2: SGHAT and FQNNGV. The CDR3 totals 15 residues. Written as DNA, the CDR3 is TGTGCCAGCAGCTTAAGCTCACTAGATGGTGAGACCCAGTACTTC. Residues: CASSLSSLDGETQYF.

This chain links TRBV4-3 with TRBJ2-3; 11 nucleotides match TRBD2. Trimming took 2 bases from V and 2 from J; bases not matched to a gene: 6. The CDR3 covers 17 residues. Germline lookup yields CDR1 LGHNA and CDR2 YSLEER. CDR3 amino acids: CASSQQTSGGLTDTQYF. In DNA form, the CDR3 reads TGCGCCAGCAGCCAACAAACTAGCGGGGGCCTCACAGATACGCAGTATTTT.

The DNA for the CDR3 is TGCGCCAGCAGCTTGGCCGAAGCGGGTGAGCAGTTCTTC. It translates to CASSLAEAGEQFF. The chain joins TRBV5-1 to TRBJ2-1; perhaps TRBD2 as D (6 bases). Deletions cut 0 bases from V and 9 bases from J, with 10 bases between. The CDR3 is 13 residues long. The V gene's germline CDR1 is SGHRS and CDR2 YFSETQ.

This clone turned up a few times. This may stem from a read error, because a much larger clone lies one nucleotide away. The rearrangement uses TRBV28 and TRBJ2-4; possibly TRBD2 for D (7 bases). Germline assignment: CDR1 MDHEN and CDR2 SYDVKM. The CDR3 has 17 residues. The V end was cut by 5 bases, the J end by 0 bases, with 17 bases between. The CDR3 loop is CASSLGGDHLAKNIQYF. The CDR3 DNA reads TGTGCCAGCAGTCTAGGGGGGGACCACCTAGCCAAAAACATTCAGTACTTC. Based on the CDR3 plus reference TRBV28 and TRBJ2-4, the full variable domain is DVKVTQSSRYLVKRTGEKVFLECVQDMDHENMFWYRQDPGLGLRLIYFSYDVKMKEKGDIPEGYSVSREKKERFSLILESASTNQTSMYLCASSLGGDHLAKNIQYFGAGTRLSVL.

This chain uses TRBV7-6 with TRBJ2-3; 13 bases fit TRBD2. There are 14 residues in the CDR3. Per the germline V gene, CDR1 is SGHVS and CDR2 is FNYEAQ. The trim removed 5 bases at V and 5 bases at J, leaving 1 base unmatched. The CDR3 DNA follows: TGTGCCAGCAGCGGGACTAGCGGGGTAGATACGCAGTATTTT. Translation gives CASSGTSGVDTQYF.

This chain links TRBV18 with TRBJ2-7; possible D gene TRBD1, 6 bases. The CDR3 length is 14 residues. The germline V and J ends were trimmed by 3 bases and 3 bases, with 12 bases remaining between them. The V gene's germline CDR1 is KGHSH and CDR2 LQKENI. The CDR3 DNA is TGTGCCAGCTCACCGAGGGACAACTTCTACGAGCAGTACTTC. Its translation is CASSPRDNFYEQYF.

The J gene is TRBJ2-5, the V gene TRBV19, with 7 nucleotides matching TRBD1. The CDR3 is made up of 13 amino acids. Germline CDR1 is LNHDA and CDR2 is SQIVND (reference sequence). V trimming: 5 bases; J trimming: 1 base; junction bases outside the gene matches: 1. This CDR3 is CASSGTVQETQYF. CDR3 coding DNA: TGTGCCAGTAGTGGGACAGTCCAAGAGACCCAGTACTTC.

The chain recombines TRBV7-9 with TRBJ2-3; D perhaps matches TRBD1 (6 bases). CDR1 is SEHNR, CDR2 FQNEAQ, per germline (reference sequence). The CDR3 has 16 residues. Trimming took off 4 bases at V and 0 bases at J, with 14 bases between the two ends. The CDR3 loop is CASSSGTLTSTDTQYF. DNA of the CDR3: TGTGCCAGCAGCTCAGGGACATTGACTAGCACAGATACGCAGTATTTT. The full variable domain, rest sourced from reference TRBV7-9 and TRBJ2-3, is DTGVSQNPRHKITKRGQNVTFRCDPISEHNRLYWYRQTLGQGPEFLTYFQNEAQLEKSRLLSDRFSAERPKGSFSTLEIQRTEQGDSAMYLCASSSGTLTSTDTQYFGPGTRLTVL.

As DNA, the CDR3 is TGTGCCAGCAGTTCCCCAGATAGTAATCAGCCCCAGCATTTT. Protein sequence: CASSSPDSNQPQHF. The V call is TRBV6-5, the J call TRBJ1-5; no firm D call. There are 14 residues in the CDR3. In germline, CDR1 is MNHEY, CDR2 SVGAGI. Trimming stripped 4 bases from V and 4 bases from J, with 11 bases between.

The chain links TRBV5-1 to TRBJ1-2; 7 bases align to TRBD1. Germline assignment: CDR1 SGHRS and CDR2 YFSETQ. The ends lost 4 bases at V and 6 bases at J; junction bases unmatched: 9. This CDR3 is built from 14 residues. The CDR3 here is CASSGTGTVNGYTF. The CDR3 nucleotides read TGCGCCAGCAGCGGAACCGGGACAGTAAATGGCTACACCTTC.

In this sample, this clone turned up a few times. This sequence joins TRBV5-4 and TRBJ2-5, with 10 positions matching TRBD1. V was pared by 0 bases and J by 6 bases, with 8 bases of the junction left unmatched. Germline values: CDR1 SGHNT, CDR2 YYREEE (reference sequence). This CDR3 is 16 amino acids long. This chain's CDR3 is CASSLGGQGTGQTQYF. DNA of the CDR3: TGTGCCAGCAGCTTGGGGGGACAGGGGACCGGACAGACCCAGTACTTC.

The rearrangement links TRBV7-2 to TRBJ2-2; D may be TRBD2 (5 bases). Germline V gene data show CDR1 as SGHTA and CDR2 as FQGNSA. The CDR3 runs to 14 residues. Trimming removed 6 bases at V and 4 bases at J, with 12 bases between. The DNA for the CDR3 is TGTGCCAGCAGTGACGGACTTTTCACCGGGGAGCTGTTTTTT. It yields the protein CASSDGLFTGELFF.

This CDR3 reads CASSRPHTGELFF. The CDR3 bases are TGTGCCAGCAGCCGGCCGCACACCGGGGAGCTGTTTTTT. The V call is TRBV28, the J call TRBJ2-2; D gene unclear. Germline V gene data show CDR1 as MDHEN and CDR2 as SYDVKM. CDR3 size: 13 residues. V was clipped by 6 bases and J by 3 bases, with 8 bases between them.

The sample holds many counts of this clone. The chain combines TRBV2 with TRBJ2-5, with D perhaps TRBD1 or TRBD2 (5 bases each). The DNA end lines up better with TRBJ2-7; the J call may be wrong. Germline V gene sequence: CDR1 SNHLY, CDR2 FYNNEI. The CDR3 loop spans 12 amino acids. The CDR3 loop is CASSRDPYEQYF. Here the CDR3 DNA reads TGTGCCAGCAGCAGGGACCCATACGAGCAGTACTTC.

The CDR3 bases are TGCAGCGTTGAAGACACAGGGGATTCCACCGGGGAGCTGTTTTTT. Translated: CSVEDTGDSTGELFF. This sequence joins TRBV29-1 and TRBJ2-2, with TRBD1 matching over 7 bases. Germline V CDR1 and CDR2: SQVTM, ANQGSEA. The V and J ends lost 0 bases and 4 bases, in that order; junction bases with no gene match: 5. The CDR3 consists of 15 residues.

Comments on this clone: A far more abundant clone sits one base away, making this likely a read error. V gene TRBV30 combines with J gene TRBJ2-2; tentatively, D is TRBD2 (6 bases). The CDR3 runs to 15 residues. Per germline, CDR1 GTSNPN and CDR2 SVGIG (reference sequence). The CDR3, as DNA: TGTGCCTGGAGTCGGCTAGCGACCATAACCGGGGAGATGTTTTTT. It yields the protein CAWSRLATITGEMFF. The full variable domain, completed using reference TRBV30 and TRBJ2-2, is SQTIHQWPATLVQPVGSPLSLECTVEGTSNPNLYWYRQAAGRGLQLLFYSVGIGQISSEVPQNLSASRPQDRQFILSSKKLLLSDSGFYLCAWSRLATITGEMFFGEGSRLTVL.

This clone was detected once. The J gene is TRBJ2-1, the V gene TRBV27; 7 nucleotides align to TRBD2. The CDR3 has 15 amino acids. Per germline, CDR1 MNHEY and CDR2 SMNVEV (reference sequence). The junction had 14 bases not matched to a gene; V was cut back by 6 bases and J by 9 bases. The CDR3 DNA reads TGTGCCAGCAGCCTCCGAGGTAGCGGGCAGACTGAGCAGTTCTTC. The encoded protein is CASSLRGSGQTEQFF.

Comment on this clone: One base separates it from a far larger clone, so it is likely a read error. The rearrangement uses TRBV5-4 and TRBJ1-1; D is uncertain. The germline gives CDR1 SGHNT, CDR2 YYREEE (reference sequence). The CDR3 sequence is 14 residues long. The CDR3 bases are TGTGCCAGCAGCAATATCGTGGTTGACACTGAAGATTTCTTT. This encodes CASSNIVVDTEDFF.

A few counts support this clone. The chain has TRBV6-5 and TRBJ2-7; maybe TRBD2 (6 bases). Germline V gives CDR1 MNHEY, CDR2 SVGAGI. The CDR3 contains 15 residues. Trimming left V 0 bases short and J 0 bases short, with 9 bases between. For the CDR3, the DNA is TGTGCCAGCAGTTACTCGGACGGGAGCTCCTACGAGCAGTACTTC. Translation gives CASSYSDGSSYEQYF.

This chain links TRBV4-1 with TRBJ2-5, with 10 positions matching TRBD2. Losses at the gene ends were 3 bases for V and 5 bases for J; bases not matched to a gene: 3. The germline CDR1 and CDR2 sequences are MGHRA and YSYEKL. CDR3 size: 14 residues. CDR3 loop: CASSQLAGVETQYF. CDR3 nucleotide sequence: TGCGCCAGCAGCCAGCTAGCGGGAGTGGAGACCCAGTACTTC.

This clone appeared a single time. The CDR3 region is CATHREGPYEQYF. For the CDR3, the DNA is TGTGCCACCCACAGGGAGGGCCCCTACGAGCAGTACTTC. The rearrangement links TRBV10-3 to TRBJ2-7; D is perhaps TRBD2 (7 bases). Looked up from germline, CDR1 is ENHRY and CDR2 is SYGVKD. Trimming took 10 bases from V and 2 from J, leaving 15 bases between them. This CDR3 contains 13 residues.

The rearrangement uses TRBV2 and TRBJ2-2; D gene ambiguous. CDR3 length equals 14 residues. Germline V gene sequence: CDR1 SNHLY, CDR2 FYNNEI. The V end lost 5 bases, the J end lost 1 base, and 8 bases lay between the germline ends. This chain's CDR3 is CASSMDGNTGELFF. CDR3 bases: TGTGCCAGCAGTATGGACGGGAACACCGGGGAGCTGTTTTTT.

CDR3 amino acids: CASSYSQGGNTEAFF. CDR3 in DNA: TGTGCCAGCAGTTACTCGCAGGGTGGGAACACTGAAGCTTTCTTT. The chain is built from TRBV6-5 and TRBJ1-1, with D possibly being TRBD1 (5 bases). V gave up 0 bases and J gave up 1 base, with 9 bases separating them. Germline CDR1 MNHEY, CDR2 SVGAGI. This CDR3 is built from 15 residues.

The V and J genes are TRBV30 and TRBJ1-5; D possibly corresponds to TRBD1 (6 bases). Trimming removed 2 bases from V and 5 bases from J, with 19 bases in between. Germline V gives CDR1 GTSNPN, CDR2 SVGIG (reference sequence). This CDR3 contains 16 residues. The CDR3, as DNA: TGTGCCTGGAGTCGTTGGGGGCGAGGTCGGGATCAGCCCCAGCATTTT. Protein sequence: CAWSRWGRGRDQPQHF. The variable domain in full, completed from reference TRBV30 and TRBJ1-5, reads SQTIHQWPATLVQPVGSPLSLECTVEGTSNPNLYWYRQAAGRGLQLLFYSVGIGQISSEVPQNLSASRPQDRQFILSSKKLLLSDSGFYLCAWSRWGRGRDQPQHFGDGTRLSIL.

As to this clone: Other DNA sequences from this sample encode an identical CDR3 as well. The rearrangement links TRBV7-7 to TRBJ2-5; tentative D call: TRBD2 (7 bases). The CDR3 sequence is 14 residues long. With 5 bases removed from V and 5 bases from J, the gap between germline ends came to 15 bases. The germline CDR1 and CDR2 sequences are SSHAT and FNYEAQ (reference sequence). The CDR3 reads CASSQLGGGETQYF. Here the CDR3 DNA reads TGTGCCAGCAGCCAATTAGGGGGAGGGGAGACCCAGTACTTC. Based on the CDR3 plus reference TRBV7-7 and TRBJ2-5, the full variable domain is GAGVSQSPRYKVTKRGQDVTLRCDPISSHATLYWYQQALGQGPEFLTYFNYEAQPDKSGLPSDRFSAERPEGSISTLTIQRTEQRDSAMYRCASSQLGGGETQYFGPGTRLLVL.